This is a list of T cell receptor beta chains from one sample in a study of blood T cell repertoires in COVID-19. The method was immunoSEQ multiplex PCR; TCRdb's version includes in-frame clones alone and lacks a portion of them. Of roughly 130,000 clones in the sample, about four fifths were seen once. The sample taken for sequencing was peripheral blood. These receptors were obtained from a woman in her twenties or thirties who had recovered from COVID-19. CDR3s include the opening cysteine and the closing phenylalanine or tryptophan. The order of the fields is J gene, D gene, V gene, CDR3 protein. D genes are given only for firm matches.

TRBJ2-7 NA TRBV7-9 CASSLASTPFRAHEQYF
TRBJ2-3 NA TRBV7-8 CASSPLDSVDTQYF
TRBJ1-1 NA TRBV2 CASSERLRTNTEAFF
TRBJ1-1 NA TRBV9 CASSLGGETEAFF
TRBJ1-1 NA TRBV5-1 CASSLDARAGTEAFF
TRBJ2-1 TRBD1 TRBV19 CASMGTGGNEQFF
TRBJ2-7 NA TRBV21-1 CASTSPGQGPFEQYF
TRBJ1-1 TRBD1 TRBV6-5 CASSYSGTEGYTEAFF
TRBJ2-1 TRBD1 TRBV7-9 CASSIRQGHEQFF
TRBJ2-7 TRBD2 TRBV5-5 CASSLAVGEGREQYF
TRBJ2-7 NA TRBV28 CASSLLARLGNEQYF